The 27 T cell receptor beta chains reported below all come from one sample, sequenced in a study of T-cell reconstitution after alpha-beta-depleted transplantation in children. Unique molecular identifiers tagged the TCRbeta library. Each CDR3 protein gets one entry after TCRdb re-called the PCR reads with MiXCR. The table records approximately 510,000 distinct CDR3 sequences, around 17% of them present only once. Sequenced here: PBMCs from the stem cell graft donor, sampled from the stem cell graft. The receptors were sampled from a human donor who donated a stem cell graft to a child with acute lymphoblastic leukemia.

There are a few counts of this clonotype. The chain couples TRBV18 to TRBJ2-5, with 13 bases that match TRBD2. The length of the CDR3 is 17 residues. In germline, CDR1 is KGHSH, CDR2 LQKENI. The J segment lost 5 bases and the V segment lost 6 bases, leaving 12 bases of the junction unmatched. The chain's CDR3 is CASSQRTSGSSGETQYF. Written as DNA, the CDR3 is TGTGCCAGCTCCCAAAGGACTAGCGGGAGTAGCGGGGAGACCCAGTACTTC.

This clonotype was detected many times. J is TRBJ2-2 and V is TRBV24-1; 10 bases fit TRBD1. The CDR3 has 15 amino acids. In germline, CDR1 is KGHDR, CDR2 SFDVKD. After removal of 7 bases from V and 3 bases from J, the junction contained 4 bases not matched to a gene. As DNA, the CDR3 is TGTGCCACCAGGACAGGGGGCGAGGACACCGGGGAGCTGTTTTTT. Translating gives CATRTGGEDTGELFF.

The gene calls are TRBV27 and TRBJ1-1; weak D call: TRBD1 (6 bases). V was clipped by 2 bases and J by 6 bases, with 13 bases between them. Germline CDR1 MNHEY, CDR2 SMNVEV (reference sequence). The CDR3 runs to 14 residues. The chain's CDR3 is CASSLIQGSPEAFF. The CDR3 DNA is TGTGCCAGCAGTTTAATACAGGGAAGCCCTGAAGCTTTCTTT.

As DNA, the CDR3 is TGTGCCAGCAGGGCAGGACCAGAGACCCAGTACTTC. Its protein product is CASRAGPETQYF. The V gene is TRBV6-6, the J gene TRBJ2-5; D unclear. Germline CDR1 MNHNY, CDR2 SVGAGI (reference sequence). CDR3 length: 12 residues. Trimming removed 6 bases from V and 4 bases from J, with 9 bases in between.

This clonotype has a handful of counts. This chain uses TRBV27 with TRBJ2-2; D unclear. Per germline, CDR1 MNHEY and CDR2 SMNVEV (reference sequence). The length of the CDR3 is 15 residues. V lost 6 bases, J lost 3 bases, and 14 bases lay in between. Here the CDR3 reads CASSHYLIDTGELFF. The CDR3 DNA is TGTGCCAGCAGCCACTATCTGATAGACACCGGGGAGCTGTTTTTT.

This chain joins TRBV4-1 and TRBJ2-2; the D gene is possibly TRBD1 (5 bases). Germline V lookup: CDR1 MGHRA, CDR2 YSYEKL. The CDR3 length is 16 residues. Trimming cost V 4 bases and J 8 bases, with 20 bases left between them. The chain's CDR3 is CASSPIGSGKTGELFF. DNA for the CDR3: TGCGCCAGCAGCCCAATAGGGTCAGGGAAAACTGGGGAGCTGTTTTTT.

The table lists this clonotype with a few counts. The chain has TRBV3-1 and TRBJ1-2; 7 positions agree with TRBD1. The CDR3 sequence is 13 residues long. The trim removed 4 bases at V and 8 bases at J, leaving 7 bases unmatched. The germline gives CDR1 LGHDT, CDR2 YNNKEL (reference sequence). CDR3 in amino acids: CASSRTGEGGYTF. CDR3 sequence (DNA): TGTGCCAGCAGCCGGACAGGTGAAGGGGGCTACACCTTC.

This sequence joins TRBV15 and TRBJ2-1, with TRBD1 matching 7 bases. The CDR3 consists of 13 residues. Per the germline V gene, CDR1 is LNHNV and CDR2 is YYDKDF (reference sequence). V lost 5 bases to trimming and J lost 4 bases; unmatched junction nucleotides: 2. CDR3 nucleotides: TGTGCCACCAGCGGGGACAGATACAATGAGCAGTTCTTC. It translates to CATSGDRYNEQFF.

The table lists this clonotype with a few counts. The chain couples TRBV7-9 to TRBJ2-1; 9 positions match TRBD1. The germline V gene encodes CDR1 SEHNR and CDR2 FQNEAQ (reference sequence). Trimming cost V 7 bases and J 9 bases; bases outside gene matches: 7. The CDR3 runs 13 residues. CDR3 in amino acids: CASIGTGKAEQFF. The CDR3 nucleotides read TGTGCCAGCATCGGGACAGGGAAGGCTGAGCAGTTCTTC.

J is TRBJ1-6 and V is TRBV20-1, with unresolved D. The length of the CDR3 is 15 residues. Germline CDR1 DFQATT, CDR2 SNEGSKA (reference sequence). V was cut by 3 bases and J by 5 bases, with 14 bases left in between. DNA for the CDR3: TGCAGTGCTAGGGGTTCTCGAGGAAATAATTCACCCCTCCACTTT. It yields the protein CSARGSRGNNSPLHF.

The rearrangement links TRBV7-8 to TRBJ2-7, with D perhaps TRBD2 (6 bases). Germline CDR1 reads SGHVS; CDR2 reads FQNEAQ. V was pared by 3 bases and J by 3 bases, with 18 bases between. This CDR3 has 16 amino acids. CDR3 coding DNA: TGTGCCAGCAGCTTCGGGACTCCGAGGGCAAACTACGAGCAGTACTTC. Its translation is CASSFGTPRANYEQYF.

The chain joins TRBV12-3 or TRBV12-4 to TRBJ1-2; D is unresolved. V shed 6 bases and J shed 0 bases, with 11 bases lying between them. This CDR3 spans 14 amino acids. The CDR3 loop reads CASRFGVTNYGYTF. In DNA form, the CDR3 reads TGTGCCAGCAGATTCGGGGTGACTAACTATGGCTACACCTTC.

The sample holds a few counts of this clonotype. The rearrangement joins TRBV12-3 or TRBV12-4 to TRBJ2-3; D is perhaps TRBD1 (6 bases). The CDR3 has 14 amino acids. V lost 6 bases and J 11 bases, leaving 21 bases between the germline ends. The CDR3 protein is CASSLTGTPQEQYF. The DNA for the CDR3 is TGTGCCAGCAGCCTCACCGGGACACCCCAGGAGCAGTATTTT.

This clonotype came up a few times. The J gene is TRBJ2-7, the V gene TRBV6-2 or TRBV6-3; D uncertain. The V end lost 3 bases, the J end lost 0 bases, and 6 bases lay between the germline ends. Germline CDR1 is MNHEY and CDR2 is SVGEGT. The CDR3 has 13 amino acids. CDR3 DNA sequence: TGTGCCAGCAGTTATTCTTACTCCTACGAGCAGTACTTC. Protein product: CASSYSYSYEQYF.

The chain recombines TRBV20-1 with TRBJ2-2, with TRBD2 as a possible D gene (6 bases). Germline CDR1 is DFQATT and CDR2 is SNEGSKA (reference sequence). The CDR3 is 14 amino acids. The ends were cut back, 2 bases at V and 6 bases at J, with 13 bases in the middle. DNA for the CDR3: TGCAGTGCTAGATTAACGACTAGTTCCGGGGAGCTGTTTTTT. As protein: CSARLTTSSGELFF.

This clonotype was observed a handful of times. Here the CDR3 reads CATGTYYEQYF. In DNA, the CDR3 is TGTGCCACCGGAACCTACTACGAGCAGTACTTC. This chain links TRBV7-9 with TRBJ2-7, with unresolved D. V dropped 10 bases and J dropped 3 bases, with 10 bases sitting between them. The CDR3 is 11 amino acids. Per the germline V gene, CDR1 is SEHNR and CDR2 is FQNEAQ (reference sequence). Full variable domain (missing parts from reference TRBV7-9 and TRBJ2-7): DTGVSQNPRHKITKRGQNVTFRCDPISEHNRLYWYRQTLGQGPEFLTYFQNEAQLEKSRLLSDRFSAERPKGSFSTLEIQRTEQGDSAMYLCATGTYYEQYFGPGTRLTVT.

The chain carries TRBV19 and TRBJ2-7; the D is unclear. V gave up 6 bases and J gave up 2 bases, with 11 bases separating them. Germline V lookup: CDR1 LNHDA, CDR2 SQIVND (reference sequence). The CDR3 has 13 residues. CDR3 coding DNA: TGTGCCAGTAGCGCCCCGGAGACCTACGAGCAGTACTTC. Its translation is CASSAPETYEQYF. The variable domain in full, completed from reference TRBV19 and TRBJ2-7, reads DGGITQSPKYLFRKEGQNVTLSCEQNLNHDAMYWYRQDPGQGLRLIYYSQIVNDFQKGDIAEGYSVSREKKESFPLTVTSAQKNPTAFYLCASSAPETYEQYFGPGTRLTVT.

The CDR3 sequence is CASSSFLRGKGDEQFF. The DNA of the CDR3 is TGCGCCAGCAGCTCCTTCCTCCGGGGGAAGGGGGATGAGCAGTTCTTC. V is TRBV5-1 and J is TRBJ2-1, with D perhaps given as TRBD1 or TRBD2 (6 bases each). Germline V CDR1 and CDR2: SGHRS, YFSETQ. Trimming cost V 3 bases and J 8 bases, with 21 bases left between them. The CDR3 loop spans 16 amino acids.

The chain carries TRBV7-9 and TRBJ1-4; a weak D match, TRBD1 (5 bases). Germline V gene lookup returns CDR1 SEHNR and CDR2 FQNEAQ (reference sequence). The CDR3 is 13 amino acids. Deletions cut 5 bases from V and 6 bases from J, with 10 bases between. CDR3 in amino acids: CASSRGDDEKLFF. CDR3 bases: TGTGCCAGCAGCCGAGGGGATGATGAAAAACTGTTTTTT.

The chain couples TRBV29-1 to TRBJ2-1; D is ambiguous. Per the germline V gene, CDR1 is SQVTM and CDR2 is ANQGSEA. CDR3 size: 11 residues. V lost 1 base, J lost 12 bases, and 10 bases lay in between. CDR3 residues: CSVEVGVAQFF. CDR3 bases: TGCAGCGTTGAAGTAGGAGTGGCGCAGTTCTTC.

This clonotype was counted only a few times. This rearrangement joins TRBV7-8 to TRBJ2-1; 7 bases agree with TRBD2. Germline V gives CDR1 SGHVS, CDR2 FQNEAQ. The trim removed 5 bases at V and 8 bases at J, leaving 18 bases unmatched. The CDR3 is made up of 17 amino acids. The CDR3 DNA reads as TGTGCCAGCAGCCCCCATGGGGGGAGGGCCTTTGTGTATGAGCAGTTCTTC. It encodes CASSPHGGRAFVYEQFF. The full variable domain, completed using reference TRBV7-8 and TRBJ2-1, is GAGVSQSPRYKVAKRGQDVALRCDPISGHVSLFWYQQALGQGPEFLTYFQNEAQLDKSGLPSDRFFAERPEGSVSTLKIQRTQQEDSAVYLCASSPHGGRAFVYEQFFGPGTRLTVL.

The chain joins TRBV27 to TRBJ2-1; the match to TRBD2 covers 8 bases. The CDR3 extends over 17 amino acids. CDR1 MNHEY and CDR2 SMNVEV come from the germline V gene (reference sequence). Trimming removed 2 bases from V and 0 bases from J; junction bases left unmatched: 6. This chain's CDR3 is CASSLTSGVISYNEQFF. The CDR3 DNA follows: TGTGCCAGCAGTTTAACTAGCGGTGTAATCTCCTACAATGAGCAGTTCTTC.

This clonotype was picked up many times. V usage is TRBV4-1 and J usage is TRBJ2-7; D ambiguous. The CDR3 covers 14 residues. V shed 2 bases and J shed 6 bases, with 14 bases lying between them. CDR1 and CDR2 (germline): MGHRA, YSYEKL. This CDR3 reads CASSQTNIRPEQYF. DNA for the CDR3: TGCGCCAGCAGCCAAACCAACATTCGCCCCGAGCAGTACTTC.

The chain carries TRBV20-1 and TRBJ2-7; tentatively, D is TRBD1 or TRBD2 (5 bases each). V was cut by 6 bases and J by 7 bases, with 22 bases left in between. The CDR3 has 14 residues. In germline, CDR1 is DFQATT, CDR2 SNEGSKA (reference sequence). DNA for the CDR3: TGCAGTGCAGACCGGGGCTCAGCAAGGAGGGAGCAGTACTTC. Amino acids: CSADRGSARREQYF.

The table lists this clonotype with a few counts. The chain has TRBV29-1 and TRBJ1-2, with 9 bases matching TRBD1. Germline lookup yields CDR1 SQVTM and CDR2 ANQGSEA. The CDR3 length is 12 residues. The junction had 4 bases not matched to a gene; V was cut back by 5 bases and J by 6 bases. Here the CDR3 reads CSVSGTGNGYTF. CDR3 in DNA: TGCAGCGTTTCCGGGACAGGGAATGGCTACACCTTC.

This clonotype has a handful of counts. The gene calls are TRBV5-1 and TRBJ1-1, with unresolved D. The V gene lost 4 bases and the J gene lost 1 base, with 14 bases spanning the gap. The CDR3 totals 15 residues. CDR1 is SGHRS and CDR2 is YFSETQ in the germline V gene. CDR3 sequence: CASSPHTAENTEAFF. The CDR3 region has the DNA TGCGCCAGCAGCCCGCATACAGCAGAGAACACTGAAGCTTTCTTT. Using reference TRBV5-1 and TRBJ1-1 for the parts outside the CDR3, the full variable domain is KAGVTQTPRYLIKTRGQQVTLSCSPISGHRSVSWYQQTPGQGLQFLFEYFSETQRNKGNFPGRFSGRQFSNSRSEMNVSTLELGDSALYLCASSPHTAENTEAFFGQGTRLTVV.

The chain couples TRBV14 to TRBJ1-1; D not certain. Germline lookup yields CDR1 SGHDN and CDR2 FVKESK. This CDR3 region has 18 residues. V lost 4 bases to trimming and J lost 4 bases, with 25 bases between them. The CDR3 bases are TGTGCCAGCAGCCGTCACACCGGGCCCCGGGAAAGATTCACTGAAGCTTTCTTT. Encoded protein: CASSRHTGPRERFTEAFF.